These 22 T cell receptor beta chains were sequenced from one sample in a study of long-term antiretroviral therapy in people with HIV. immunoSEQ v3.0 was run at survey level. Profiling relied on immunoSEQ multiplex PCR, and the TCRdb table lists in-frame clones only, not all of them. Seen here are some 27,000 clones, about 85% observed once, and the top ten hold 7% to 9%. The sample was unsorted PBMCs, taken 3 years after starting antiretroviral therapy. The source is a man aged 40-49 years with HIV.

The chain recombines TRBV6-4 with TRBJ1-1; D remains ambiguous. V was trimmed by 5 bases and J by 1 base, leaving 8 bases between them. This CDR3 comprises 13 residues. CDR1 and CDR2 from the germline V gene are MRHNA and SNTAGT. The DNA for the CDR3 is TGTGCCAGCAGTCTGGAGGGGAACACTGAAGCTTTCTTT. It specifies CASSLEGNTEAFF.

V and J are TRBV5-1 and TRBJ1-4; the D is unclear. V shed 2 bases and J shed 8 bases, with 16 bases lying between them. The CDR3 runs 15 residues. The germline CDR1 and CDR2 sequences are SGHRS and YFSETQ. CDR3 sequence: CASSFSLDNREKLFF. CDR3 DNA sequence: TGCGCCAGCAGCTTCTCGCTTGATAATCGGGAAAAACTGTTTTTT.

The V and J genes are TRBV30 and TRBJ2-1, with TRBD2 matching 8 bases. The V segment lost 0 bases and the J segment 7 bases; nucleotides outside the gene matches: 8. The CDR3 has 15 amino acids. Germline loops: CDR1 GTSNPN, CDR2 SVGIG (reference sequence). The CDR3 DNA reads TGTGCCTGGAGTGTGGGAGCGGGAGAAGGAAATGAGCAGTTCTTC. It is translated as CAWSVGAGEGNEQFF. Together with reference TRBV30 and TRBJ2-1, the CDR3 gives the full variable domain: SQTIHQWPATLVQPVGSPLSLECTVEGTSNPNLYWYRQAAGRGLQLLFYSVGIGQISSEVPQNLSASRPQDRQFILSSKKLLLSDSGFYLCAWSVGAGEGNEQFFGPGTRLTVL.

The chain couples TRBV19 to TRBJ1-1, with 8 positions matching TRBD1. The CDR3 consists of 15 residues. J was trimmed by 4 bases and V by 6 bases; bases with no gene match: 10. Germline CDR1 LNHDA, CDR2 SQIVND (reference sequence). The CDR3 DNA reads as TGTGCCAGTAGCGTTACAGGGGGTGGAGGCACTGAAGCTTTCTTT. Its translation: CASSVTGGGGTEAFF.

The chain links TRBV7-8 to TRBJ1-5; D possibly corresponds to TRBD1 (5 bases). The CDR3 covers 15 residues. V was cut by 5 bases and J by 1 base, with 12 bases left in between. Germline values: CDR1 SGHVS, CDR2 FQNEAQ. CDR3 protein: CASSAMGLSNQPQHF. The CDR3 nucleotides are TGTGCCAGCAGCGCGATGGGGCTAAGCAATCAGCCCCAGCATTTT.

The rearrangement links TRBV27 to TRBJ2-4; 11 positions match TRBD1. From germline, CDR1 is MNHEY and CDR2 SMNVEV (reference sequence). With V trimmed by 4 bases and J by 10 bases, 12 bases remained unmatched. The CDR3 is made up of 16 amino acids. The CDR3 here is CASSSGQGASAWIQYF. Written as DNA, the CDR3 is TGTGCCAGCAGTTCCGGACAGGGGGCAAGTGCGTGGATTCAGTACTTC.

This clone was detected only once. The chain couples TRBV28 to TRBJ2-3; a weak D match, TRBD2 (6 bases). Trimming took off 2 bases at V and 3 bases at J, with 12 bases between the two ends. The CDR3 sequence is 15 residues long. Germline CDR1 MDHEN, CDR2 SYDVKM. CDR3 coding DNA: TGTGCCAGCAGTTTAGCGGGAAAAGGGACAGATACGCAGTATTTT. It translates to CASSLAGKGTDTQYF.

This chain connects TRBV5-8 to TRBJ2-7, with D possibly TRBD1 on 5 matching bases. From germline, CDR1 is SGHTS and CDR2 YDEGEE. This CDR3 contains 15 residues. Between the trimmed V and J ends, which lost 2 bases and 5 bases, there was a span of 17 bases. The CDR3, as DNA: TGTGCCAGCAGCTTCATGGGCCAGGGTGTCAACGAGCAGTACTTC. As protein: CASSFMGQGVNEQYF.

The J gene is TRBJ1-4, the V gene TRBV27; D gene ambiguous. V was cut by 10 bases and J by 3 bases, with 12 bases left in between. Germline CDR1 and CDR2: MNHEY and SMNVEV (reference sequence). The CDR3 is 13 residues long. The CDR3 nucleotides are TGTGCCACCCGTTTCAGGTCTAATGAAAAACTGTTTTTT. This gives the protein CATRFRSNEKLFF. The variable domain in full, with the rest retrieved from reference TRBV27 and TRBJ1-4, is EAQVTQNPRYLITVTGKKLTVTCSQNMNHEYMSWYRQDPGLGLRQIYYSMNVEVTDKGDVPEGYKVSRKEKRNFPLILESPSPNQTSLYFCATRFRSNEKLFFGSGTQLSVL.

The chain links TRBV7-9 to TRBJ1-2, with 9 bases that match TRBD1. V lost 5 bases to trimming and J lost 3 bases; unmatched junction nucleotides: 4. The CDR3 runs 14 residues. Looked up from germline, CDR1 is SEHNR and CDR2 is FQNEAQ (reference sequence). The DNA of the CDR3 is TGTGCCAGCAGCCAGGGACAGGGTGACTATGGCTACACCTTC. Translating gives CASSQGQGDYGYTF.

The V and J genes are TRBV19 and TRBJ2-1, with 14 positions matching TRBD2. Germline V gene lookup returns CDR1 LNHDA and CDR2 SQIVND (reference sequence). CDR3 size: 18 residues. V dropped 6 bases and J dropped 2; count of bases not matched to a gene: 9. The CDR3 region is CASRPAGTSGSAYNEQFF. Here the CDR3 DNA reads TGTGCCAGTAGGCCCGCCGGGACTAGCGGGAGCGCCTACAATGAGCAGTTCTTC.

Here the CDR3 reads CASSPIRGAKNIQYF. CDR3 DNA: TGTGCCAGCTCACCAATTCGGGGAGCCAAAAACATTCAGTACTTC. The J gene is TRBJ2-4, the V gene TRBV18, with TRBD2 as a possible D gene (5 bases). Germline-derived CDR1 and CDR2 are KGHSH and LQKENI. This CDR3 contains 15 residues. V lost 2 bases and J 0 bases, leaving 8 bases between the germline ends. The full variable domain, its missing parts supplied by reference TRBV18 and TRBJ2-4, is NAGVMQNPRHLVRRRGQEARLRCSPMKGHSHVYWYRQLPEEGLKFMVYLQKENIIDESGMPKERFSAEFPKEGPSILRIQQVVRGDSAAYFCASSPIRGAKNIQYFGAGTRLSVL.

The chain links TRBV28 to TRBJ1-3, with D possibly TRBD1 on 5 matching bases. Trimming stripped 6 bases from V and 0 bases from J, with 15 bases between. The CDR3 has 16 amino acids. Germline V CDR1 and CDR2: MDHEN, SYDVKM. The CDR3 nucleotides are TGTGCCAGCAGACTTCCGGGGGTAAGCTCTGGAAACACCATATATTTT. Its translation is CASRLPGVSSGNTIYF.

The chain is built from TRBV5-8 and TRBJ2-6; 8 bases match TRBD1. After removal of 3 bases from V and 5 bases from J, the junction contained 19 bases not matched to a gene. The CDR3 spans 20 residues. CDR1 is SGHTS, CDR2 YDEGEE, per germline. The CDR3, as DNA: TGTGCCAGCAGCTCCTATTCTGACAGGGGCTTGTCCTATAGGGCCAACGTCCTGACTTTC. This codes for CASSSYSDRGLSYRANVLTF.

This sequence joins TRBV15 and TRBJ1-5, with a weak D call TRBD1 (5 bases). CDR1 and CDR2 from the germline V gene are LNHNV and YYDKDF (reference sequence). The V end was cut by 2 bases, the J end by 0 bases, with 11 bases between. This CDR3 is 16 amino acids long. The CDR3 here is CATSRKYRNSNQPQHF. As DNA, the CDR3 is TGTGCCACCAGCAGAAAATACAGGAATAGCAATCAGCCCCAGCATTTT.

The chain is built from TRBV5-1 and TRBJ2-7; unclear D gene. V lost 0 bases and J 2 bases, leaving 6 bases between the germline ends. The germline gives CDR1 SGHRS, CDR2 YFSETQ. There are 13 residues in the CDR3. The CDR3 DNA reads TGCGCCAGCAGCTTGGCGGCAACCTACGAGCAGTACTTC. This sequence encodes CASSLAATYEQYF.

The rearrangement uses TRBV6-5 and TRBJ1-1, with TRBD1 matching over 11 bases. Germline lookup yields CDR1 MNHEY and CDR2 SVGAGI. The CDR3 length is 15 residues. V was clipped by 5 bases and J by 4 bases; unmatched bases: 6. The CDR3 spells CASSPDRGHATEAFF. Written as DNA, the CDR3 is TGTGCCAGCAGTCCGGACAGGGGGCATGCCACTGAAGCTTTCTTT.

The chain has TRBV5-1 and TRBJ1-2; 10 bases match TRBD1. CDR1 and CDR2 from the germline V gene are SGHRS and YFSETQ. The CDR3 runs 14 residues. V shed 3 bases, J shed 8 bases, and the junction held 7 bases outside the gene matches. The chain's CDR3 is CASSSGTGVSGYTF. The CDR3, as DNA: TGCGCCAGCAGCTCCGGGACAGGGGTGAGCGGCTACACCTTC.

This rearrangement joins TRBV2 to TRBJ1-1, with 8 bases aligning to TRBD1. CDR3 size: 14 residues. J was trimmed by 4 bases and V by 4 bases; bases with no gene match: 5. CDR1 and CDR2 (germline): SNHLY, FYNNEI. The CDR3 is CASSARGQGTEAFF. The CDR3 DNA reads as TGTGCCAGCAGTGCCAGGGGGCAGGGCACTGAAGCTTTCTTT.

The chain carries TRBV15 and TRBJ1-3; the D is unclear. Germline CDR1 is LNHNV and CDR2 is YYDKDF (reference sequence). V was shortened by 0 bases and J by 0 bases, with 6 bases between the two germline ends. CDR3 length: 15 amino acids. The CDR3 spells CATSRDTASGNTIYF. The CDR3 DNA reads as TGTGCCACCAGCAGAGATACAGCCTCTGGAAACACCATATATTTT.

A single count supports this clone. This chain uses TRBV4-1 with TRBJ1-4, with D possibly being TRBD1 (5 bases). The CDR3 totals 16 residues. V was cut by 8 bases and J by 1 base, with 17 bases left in between. Germline loops: CDR1 MGHRA, CDR2 YSYEKL. The CDR3, as DNA: TGCGCCAGCGGGTCAGGGAGGAGAGAAACTAATGAAAAACTGTTTTTT. This codes for CASGSGRRETNEKLFF.

This chain uses TRBV2 with TRBJ1-1, with a possible D match to TRBD1 (6 bases). This CDR3 contains 13 residues. With 10 bases removed from V and 0 bases from J, the gap between germline ends came to 12 bases. CDR1 and CDR2 from the germline V gene are SNHLY and FYNNEI. This chain's CDR3 is CAITGTMNTEAFF. The DNA of the CDR3 is TGTGCCATCACAGGGACCATGAACACTGAAGCTTTCTTT. Looking up the rest from reference TRBV2 and TRBJ1-1 gives the full variable domain: EPEVTQTPSHQVTQMGQEVILRCVPISNHLYFYWYRQILGQKVEFLVSFYNNEISEKSEIFDDQFSVERPDGSNFTLKIRSTKLEDSAMYFCAITGTMNTEAFFGQGTRLTVV.